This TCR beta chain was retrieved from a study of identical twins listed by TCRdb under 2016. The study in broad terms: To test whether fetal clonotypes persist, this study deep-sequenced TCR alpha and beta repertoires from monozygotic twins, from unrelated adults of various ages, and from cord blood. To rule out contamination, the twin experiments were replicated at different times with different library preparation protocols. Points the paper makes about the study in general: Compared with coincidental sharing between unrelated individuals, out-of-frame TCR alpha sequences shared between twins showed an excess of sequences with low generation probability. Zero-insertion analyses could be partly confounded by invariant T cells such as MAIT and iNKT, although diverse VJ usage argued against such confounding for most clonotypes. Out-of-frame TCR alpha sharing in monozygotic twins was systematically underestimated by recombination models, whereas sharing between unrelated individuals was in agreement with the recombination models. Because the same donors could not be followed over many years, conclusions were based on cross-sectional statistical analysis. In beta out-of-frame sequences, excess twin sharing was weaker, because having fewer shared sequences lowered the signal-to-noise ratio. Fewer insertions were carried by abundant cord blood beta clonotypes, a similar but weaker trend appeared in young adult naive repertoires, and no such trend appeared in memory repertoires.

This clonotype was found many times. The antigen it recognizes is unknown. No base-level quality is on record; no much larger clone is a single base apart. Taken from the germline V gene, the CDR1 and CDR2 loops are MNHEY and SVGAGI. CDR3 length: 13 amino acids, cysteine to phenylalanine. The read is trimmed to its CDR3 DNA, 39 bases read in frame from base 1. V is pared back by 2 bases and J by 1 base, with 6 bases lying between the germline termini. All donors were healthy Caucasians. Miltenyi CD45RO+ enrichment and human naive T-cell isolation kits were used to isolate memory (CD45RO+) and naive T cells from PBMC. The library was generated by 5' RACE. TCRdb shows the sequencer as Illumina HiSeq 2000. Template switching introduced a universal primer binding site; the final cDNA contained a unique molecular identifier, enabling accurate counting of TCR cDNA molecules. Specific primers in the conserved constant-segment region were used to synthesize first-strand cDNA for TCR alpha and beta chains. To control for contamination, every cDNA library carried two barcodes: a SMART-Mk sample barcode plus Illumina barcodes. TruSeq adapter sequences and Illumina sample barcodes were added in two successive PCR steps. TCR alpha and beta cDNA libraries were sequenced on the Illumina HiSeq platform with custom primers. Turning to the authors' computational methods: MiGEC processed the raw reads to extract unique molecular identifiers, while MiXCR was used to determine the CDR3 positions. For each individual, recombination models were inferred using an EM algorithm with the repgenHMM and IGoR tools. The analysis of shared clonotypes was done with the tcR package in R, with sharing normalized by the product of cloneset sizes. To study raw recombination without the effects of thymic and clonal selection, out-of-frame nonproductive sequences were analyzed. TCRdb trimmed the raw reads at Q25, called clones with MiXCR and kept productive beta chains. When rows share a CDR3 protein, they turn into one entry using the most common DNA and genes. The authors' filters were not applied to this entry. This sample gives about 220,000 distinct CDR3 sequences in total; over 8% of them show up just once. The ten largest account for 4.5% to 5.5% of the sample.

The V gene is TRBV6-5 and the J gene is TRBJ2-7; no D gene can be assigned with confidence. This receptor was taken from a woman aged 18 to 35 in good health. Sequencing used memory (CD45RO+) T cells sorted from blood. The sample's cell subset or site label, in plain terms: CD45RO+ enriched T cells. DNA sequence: TGTGCCAGCAGTTACGGCAAATCCTACGAGCAGTACTTC. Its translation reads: CASSYGKSYEQYF.